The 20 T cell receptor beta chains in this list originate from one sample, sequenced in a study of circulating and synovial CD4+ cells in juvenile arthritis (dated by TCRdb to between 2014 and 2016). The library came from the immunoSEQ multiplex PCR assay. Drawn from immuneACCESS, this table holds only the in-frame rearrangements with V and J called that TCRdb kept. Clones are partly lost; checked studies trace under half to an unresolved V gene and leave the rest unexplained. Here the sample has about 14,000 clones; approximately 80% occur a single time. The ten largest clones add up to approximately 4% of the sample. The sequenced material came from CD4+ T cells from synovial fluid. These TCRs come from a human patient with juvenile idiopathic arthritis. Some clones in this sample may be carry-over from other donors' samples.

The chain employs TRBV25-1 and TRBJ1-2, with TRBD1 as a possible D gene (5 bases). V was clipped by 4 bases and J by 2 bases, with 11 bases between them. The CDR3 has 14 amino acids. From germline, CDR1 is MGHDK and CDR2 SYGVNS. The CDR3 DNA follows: TGTGCCAGCAGTGTAAGTTGGGGCAACTATGGCTACACCTTC. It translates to CASSVSWGNYGYTF.

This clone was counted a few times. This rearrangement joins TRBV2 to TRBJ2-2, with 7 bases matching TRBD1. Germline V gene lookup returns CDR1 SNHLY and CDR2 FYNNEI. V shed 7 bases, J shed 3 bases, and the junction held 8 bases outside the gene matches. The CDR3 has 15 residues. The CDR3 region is CASNPDRVYTGELFF. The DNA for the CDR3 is TGTGCCAGCAACCCCGACAGGGTCTACACCGGGGAGCTGTTTTTT.

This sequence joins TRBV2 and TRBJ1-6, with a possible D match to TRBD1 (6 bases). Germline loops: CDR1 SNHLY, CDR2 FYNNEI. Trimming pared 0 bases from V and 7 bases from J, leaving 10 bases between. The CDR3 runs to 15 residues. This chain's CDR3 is CASSEAGQGNSPLHF. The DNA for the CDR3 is TGTGCCAGCAGTGAAGCGGGTCAGGGGAATTCACCCCTCCACTTT.

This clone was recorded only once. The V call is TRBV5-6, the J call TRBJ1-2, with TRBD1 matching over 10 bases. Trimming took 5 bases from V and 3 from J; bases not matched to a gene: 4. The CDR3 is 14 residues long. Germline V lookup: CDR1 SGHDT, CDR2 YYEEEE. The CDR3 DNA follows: TGTGCCAGCAGACGGACAGGGGGGGACTATGGCTACACCTTC. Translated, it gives CASRRTGGDYGYTF.

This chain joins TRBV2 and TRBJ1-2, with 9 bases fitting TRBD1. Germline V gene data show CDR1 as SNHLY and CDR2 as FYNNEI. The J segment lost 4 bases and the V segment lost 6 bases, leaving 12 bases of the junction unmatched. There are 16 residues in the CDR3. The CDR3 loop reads CASSGDRARKFYGYTF. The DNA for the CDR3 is TGTGCCAGCAGCGGGGACAGGGCTCGTAAATTCTATGGCTACACCTTC.

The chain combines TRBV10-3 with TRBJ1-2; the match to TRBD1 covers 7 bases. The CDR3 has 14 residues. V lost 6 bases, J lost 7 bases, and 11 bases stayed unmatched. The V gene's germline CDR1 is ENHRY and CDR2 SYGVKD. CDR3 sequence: CAISDLQGFRGYTF. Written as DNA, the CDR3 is TGTGCCATCAGCGACTTACAGGGGTTTCGTGGCTACACCTTC.

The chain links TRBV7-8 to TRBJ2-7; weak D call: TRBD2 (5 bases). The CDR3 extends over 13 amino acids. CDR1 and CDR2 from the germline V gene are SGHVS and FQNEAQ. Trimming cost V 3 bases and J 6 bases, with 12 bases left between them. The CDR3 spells CASSFSRESEQYF. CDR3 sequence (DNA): TGTGCCAGCAGCTTCTCTAGGGAGAGCGAGCAGTACTTC.

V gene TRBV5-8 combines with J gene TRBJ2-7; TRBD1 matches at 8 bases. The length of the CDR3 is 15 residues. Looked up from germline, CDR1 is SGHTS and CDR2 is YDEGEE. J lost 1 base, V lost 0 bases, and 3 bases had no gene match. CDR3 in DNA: TGTGCCAGCAGCTTGGCGGACAGGGATTCCTACGAGCAGTACTTC. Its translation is CASSLADRDSYEQYF.

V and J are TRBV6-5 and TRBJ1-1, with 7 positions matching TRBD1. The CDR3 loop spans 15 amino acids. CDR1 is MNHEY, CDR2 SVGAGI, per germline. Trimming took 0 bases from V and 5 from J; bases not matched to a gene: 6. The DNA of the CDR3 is TGTGCCAGCAGTTACTCTAGGACAGGATCTACTGAAGCTTTCTTT. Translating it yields CASSYSRTGSTEAFF.

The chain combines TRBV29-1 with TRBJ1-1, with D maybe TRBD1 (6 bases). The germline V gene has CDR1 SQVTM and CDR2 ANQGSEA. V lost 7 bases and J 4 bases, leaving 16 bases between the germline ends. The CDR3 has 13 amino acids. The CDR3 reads CSAEGGGFTEAFF. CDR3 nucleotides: TGCAGCGCCGAAGGTGGGGGCTTCACTGAAGCTTTCTTT.

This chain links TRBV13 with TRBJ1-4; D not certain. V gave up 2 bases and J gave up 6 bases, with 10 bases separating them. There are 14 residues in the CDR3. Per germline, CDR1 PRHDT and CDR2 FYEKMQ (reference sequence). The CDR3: CASSLRGLDEKLFF. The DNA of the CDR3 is TGTGCCAGCAGCTTACGAGGCCTTGATGAAAAACTGTTTTTT. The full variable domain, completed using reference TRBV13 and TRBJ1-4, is AAGVIQSPRHLIKEKRETATLKCYPIPRHDTVYWYQQGPGQDPQFLISFYEKMQSDKGSIPDRFSAQQFSDYHSELNMSSLELGDSALYFCASSLRGLDEKLFFGSGTQLSVL.

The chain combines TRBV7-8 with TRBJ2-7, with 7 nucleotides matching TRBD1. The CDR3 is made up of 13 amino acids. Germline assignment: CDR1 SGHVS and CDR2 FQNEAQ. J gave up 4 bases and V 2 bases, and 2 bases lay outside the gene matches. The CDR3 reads CASSLTGAYEQYF. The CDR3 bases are TGTGCCAGCAGCTTAACAGGGGCGTACGAGCAGTACTTC.

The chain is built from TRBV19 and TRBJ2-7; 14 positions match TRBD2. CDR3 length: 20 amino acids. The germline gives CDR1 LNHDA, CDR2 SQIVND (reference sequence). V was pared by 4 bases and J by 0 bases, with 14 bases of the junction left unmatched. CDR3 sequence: CASSTGLAGGEFGGSYEQYF. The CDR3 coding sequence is TGTGCCAGTAGTACCGGACTAGCGGGGGGCGAATTTGGGGGCTCCTACGAGCAGTACTTC.

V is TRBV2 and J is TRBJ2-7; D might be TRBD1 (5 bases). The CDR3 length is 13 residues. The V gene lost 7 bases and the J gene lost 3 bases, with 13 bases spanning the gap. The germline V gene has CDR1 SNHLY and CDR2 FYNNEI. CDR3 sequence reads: CASNYPGNYEQYF. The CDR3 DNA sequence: TGTGCCAGCAACTATCCAGGGAACTACGAGCAGTACTTC.

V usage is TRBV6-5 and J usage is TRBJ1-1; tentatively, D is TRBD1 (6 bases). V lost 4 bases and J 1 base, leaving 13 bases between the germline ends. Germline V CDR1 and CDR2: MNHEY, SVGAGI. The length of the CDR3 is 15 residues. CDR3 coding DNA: TGTGCCAGCAGTTTATCAGGGGCTACGAACACTGAAGCTTTCTTT. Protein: CASSLSGATNTEAFF.

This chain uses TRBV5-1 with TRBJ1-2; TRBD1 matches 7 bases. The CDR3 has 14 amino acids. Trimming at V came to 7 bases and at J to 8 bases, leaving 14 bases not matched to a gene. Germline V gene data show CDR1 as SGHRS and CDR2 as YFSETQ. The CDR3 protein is CASAQTTGVGGYTF. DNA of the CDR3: TGCGCCAGCGCTCAGACTACAGGGGTAGGAGGCTACACCTTC.

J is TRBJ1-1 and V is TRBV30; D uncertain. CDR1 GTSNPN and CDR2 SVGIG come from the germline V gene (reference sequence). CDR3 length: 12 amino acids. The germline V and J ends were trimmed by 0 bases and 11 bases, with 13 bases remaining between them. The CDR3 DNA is TGTGCCTGGAGTGTGAGTGCATGGGCGGCTTTCTTT. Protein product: CAWSVSAWAAFF.

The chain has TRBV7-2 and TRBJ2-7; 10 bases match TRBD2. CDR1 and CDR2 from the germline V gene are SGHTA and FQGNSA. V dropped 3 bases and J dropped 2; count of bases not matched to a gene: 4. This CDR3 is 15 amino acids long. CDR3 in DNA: TGTGCCAGCAGCTTTTATAGCGGGGGGACCTACGAGCAGTACTTC. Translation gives CASSFYSGGTYEQYF.

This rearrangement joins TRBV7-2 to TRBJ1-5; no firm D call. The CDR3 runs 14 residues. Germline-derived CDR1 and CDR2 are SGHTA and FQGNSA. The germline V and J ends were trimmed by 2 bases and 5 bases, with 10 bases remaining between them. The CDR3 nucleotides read TGTGCCAGCAGCTTAAACAGCCGCTATCAGCCCCAGCATTTT. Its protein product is CASSLNSRYQPQHF.

The CDR3 nucleotides read TGTGCCAGCAGCTTAGGGCCCACTGAAGCTTTCTTT. Translating it yields CASSLGPTEAFF. V is TRBV7-8 and J is TRBJ1-1; D gene ambiguous. With 1 base removed from V and 4 bases from J, the gap between germline ends came to 4 bases. This CDR3 is built from 12 residues. Germline V gene sequence: CDR1 SGHVS, CDR2 FQNEAQ.